This TCR beta chain originates from a study of T cells in Graves' hyperthyroidism and ophthalmopathy. The CDR3 runs to 16 residues. The V gene's germline CDR1 is SGHNT and CDR2 YENEEA. Trimming removed 1 base from V and 3 bases from J, with 14 bases in between. The CDR3 regions of TCR beta were amplified from RNA transcripts. The primer set for the first-round RT-PCR of the TCR CDR3 was HTBI. In TCRdb, the multiplex PCR reads were re-called with MiXCR into one record per CDR3 protein. The profile shows over 350,000 distinct CDR3 sequences, approximately 15% of them singletons. This clonotype was picked up many times. Uncontrolled infection, other autoimmune disease, pregnancy or lactation excluded patients.

The sequence came from a man between 18 and 29 years old with Graves' ophthalmopathy. The chain joins TRBV11-3 to TRBJ2-3; D tentatively reads TRBD1 or TRBD2 (5 bases each). The sequencing input was blood. CDR3 region: CASSLAWDDGTDTQYF. For the CDR3, the DNA is TGTGCCAGCAGCTTAGCTTGGGACGACGGGACAGATACGCAGTATTTT.